These 7 T cell receptor beta chains came from one sample sequenced in a study of T-cell memory formation after mild COVID-19. TCRdb passed the 5' RACE reads through MiXCR, listing each CDR3 protein once. Among approximately 60,000 distinct CDR3 sequences listed, over 7.5% were seen once. Sequencing was performed on PBMCs or a T cell subset sorted from them (not recorded which). The receptors here all came from a young man who had mild COVID-19 (a few samples of this study predate the infection). Cell type and time point are not known.

Only a few counts were recorded for this clonotype. The gene calls are TRBV6-1 and TRBJ1-1; D is unclear. V lost 8 bases, J lost 5 bases, and 12 bases lay in between. The CDR3 length is 12 residues. Per the germline V gene, CDR1 is MNHNS and CDR2 is SASEGT. CDR3 region: CASSFMRTEAFF. CDR3 nucleotides: TGTGCCAGCTCCTTTATGCGAACTGAAGCTTTCTTT.

This clonotype rates as medium-sized. V gene TRBV10-3 combines with J gene TRBJ2-3; D possibly matches TRBD1 or TRBD2 (5 bases each). The V gene lost 3 bases and the J gene lost 3 bases, with 13 bases spanning the gap. Germline-derived CDR1 and CDR2 are ENHRY and SYGVKD. There are 15 residues in the CDR3. The CDR3 DNA sequence: TGTGCCATCAGTGACCCCGGGACCCGAACAGATACGCAGTATTTT. Residues: CAISDPGTRTDTQYF.

This clonotype was seen at least ten times. This sequence joins TRBV3-1 and TRBJ1-3; D gene ambiguous. This CDR3 is built from 16 residues. Germline values: CDR1 LGHDT, CDR2 YNNKEL (reference sequence). V shed 2 bases and J shed 2 bases, with 13 bases lying between them. CDR3 amino acids: CASSQPLFEAGNTIYF. In DNA, the CDR3 is TGTGCCAGCAGCCAACCCCTCTTTGAGGCTGGAAACACCATATATTTT.

This clonotype showed up many times. The chain carries TRBV5-5 and TRBJ2-3, with no clear D. Trimming took 1 base from V and 0 from J, leaving 9 bases between them. CDR3 length: 15 residues. CDR1 is SGHKS, CDR2 YYEKEE, per germline (reference sequence). CDR3 residues: CASSLFSQSTDTQYF. In DNA form, the CDR3 reads TGTGCCAGCAGCTTGTTTTCTCAGAGCACAGATACGCAGTATTTT.

With respect to this clonotype: A single base separates this from a much larger clone, so it may be a read error. CDR3 sequence: CASRSDRKPSYGYTF. The CDR3 DNA is TGTGCCAGCAGGTCCGACAGGAAACCCTCCTATGGCTACACCTTC. V gene TRBV12-3 or TRBV12-4 combines with J gene TRBJ1-2; D possibly corresponds to TRBD1 (6 bases). This CDR3 has 15 residues. V was trimmed by 6 bases and J by 4 bases, leaving 18 bases between them.

J is TRBJ1-4 and V is TRBV24-1; D remains unclear. The CDR3 is made up of 13 amino acids. Trimming took off 12 bases at V and 7 bases at J, with 17 bases between the two ends. Per germline, CDR1 KGHDR and CDR2 SFDVKD. This CDR3 reads CAAQRDTGEKLFF. CDR3 DNA: TGTGCCGCTCAACGGGATACGGGTGAAAAACTGTTTTTT.

The sample holds many counts of this clonotype. The chain carries TRBV12-3 or TRBV12-4 and TRBJ2-4, with D tentatively TRBD1 (5 bases). Trimming took 7 bases from V and 8 from J, leaving 15 bases between them. The length of the CDR3 is 13 residues. This chain's CDR3 is CASTLNRNDIQYF. CDR3 coding DNA: TGTGCCAGCACCCTGAACAGGAACGACATTCAGTACTTC.